The T cell receptor beta chain under discussion was sequenced for a study of T cell responses to AZD1222 COVID-19 vaccine (dated by TCRdb to 2020 to 2022). Study-level background: TCR sequencing covered roughly 230 trial participants: about 210 given two doses of AZD1222 and about 26 given two doses of MenACWY control vaccine. Enrollment into the trials was organized by age into subgroups of 18-55, 56-69 and 70-plus years, and those subgroups contained roughly 150, 30 and 60 TCR-sequenced participants, respectively.

What the authors observed across the whole study: Reportedly, almost half of the unique spike-specific TCRs recognized epitopes lying outside the regions that are mutated in the B.1.351 and B.1.1.7 variants. The vaccine-associated CD4 TCRs covered the entire spike protein, and the dominant responses fell in regions 160-218 and 743-854. Spike-specific TCR breadth and depth rose significantly after two AZD1222 doses compared with day 0 and with MenACWY recipients. Because no day 14 peak-response samples were available, repertoires were characterized only after the peak T cell response. Most participants were white British and females outnumbered males, and the authors suggested that clonal diversity may have been underestimated. Conclusions about previously exposed vaccinees are limited because only six or seven AZD1222 recipients were SARS-CoV-2 seropositive at baseline. In the small 56-69-year group, the increase in depth fell short of significance, most likely because of low power.

Cut back by 2 bases and 2 bases, the V and J ends lie 12 bases apart. The germline V gene yields SGHDT for CDR1 and YYEEEE for CDR2. Its CDR3 holds 15 amino acids, cysteine through phenylalanine. The retained sequence is limited to the CDR3, 45 bases, with the frame set at the first base. About this clone itself: The target of this receptor is not known. No quality values exist for individual bases; no much larger clone is one base distant.

The CDR3 regions of human TCRbeta chains were subjected to immunosequencing. The study's own analysis went as follows. Repertoire TCRs were checked for matches against a reference library of SARS-CoV-2-specific TCRs that had been generated using the MIRA antigen-specificity platform. Breadth meant the fraction of unique TCRs that were SARS-CoV-2-associated, whereas depth meant the fraction of total T cells that were SARS-CoV-2-associated. Using the MIRA data, each spike-specific TCR was assigned both to the spike region to which the TCR was reactive and to a CD4 or CD8 class. Log10-transformed breadth and depth values were compared by one-way ANOVA with Sidak's multiple comparisons tests. TCRdb took this table from immuneACCESS and kept in-frame rearrangements with V and J called. Such tables lack part of the clones; where checked against another copy, unresolved V genes explain under half of the gap, and the rest is unexplained. V, J and clone size are those of that table, while D and trimming were read from the DNA. This sample gives 90,000 to 150,000 clones in total; around 90% of them show up just once. The ten most abundant clones make up roughly 2.7% of the sample.

Taken with the paper, the label for time point translates to: about 28 days (+/-7) after the second vaccine dose. AZD1222 recipients with second doses at about 4 weeks or about 12 weeks were pooled, because spike-specific TCR depth and breadth did not differ between schedules. Vaccinee samples were obtained from the UK trials COV001 and COV002, which included a single-blind randomized controlled phase 2/3 trial of AZD1222 (ChAdOx1 nCoV-19) in healthy adults. For TCRbeta chain sequencing, PBMC samples were collected from trial participants at day 0 and at day 28 after the second dose. The sequence derives from an adult who received the AZD1222 COVID-19 vaccine. The rearrangement joined TRBV5-6 to TRBJ2-3; no D segment can be confidently identified. The input for sequencing was peripheral blood, taken 28 days after the second AZD1222 dose. The CDR3 reads CASSFSRVSTDTQYF. In nucleotide form, the sequence is TGTGCCAGCAGCTTCTCTAGGGTTTCCACAGATACGCAGTATTTT.